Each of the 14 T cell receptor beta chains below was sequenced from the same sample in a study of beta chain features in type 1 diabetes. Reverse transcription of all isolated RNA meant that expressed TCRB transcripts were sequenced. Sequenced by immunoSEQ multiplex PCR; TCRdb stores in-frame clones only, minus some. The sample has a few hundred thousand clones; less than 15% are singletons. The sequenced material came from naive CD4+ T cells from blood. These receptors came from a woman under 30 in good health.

This CDR3 reads CASSVAPESGETQYF. Written as DNA, the CDR3 is TGTGCCAGCAGCGTCGCCCCGGAGAGCGGGGAGACCCAGTACTTC. The chain couples TRBV9 to TRBJ2-5; possibly TRBD2 for D (6 bases). V lost 2 bases and J lost 5, with 16 bases in between. CDR3 length: 15 residues. Germline V gene lookup returns CDR1 SGDLS and CDR2 YYNGEE. Drawing the rest from reference TRBV9 and TRBJ2-5, the complete variable domain is DSGVTQTPKHLITATGQRVTLRCSPRSGDLSVYWYQQSLDQGLQFLIQYYNGEERAKGNILERFSAQQFPDLHSELNLSSLELGDSALYFCASSVAPESGETQYFGPGTRLLVL.

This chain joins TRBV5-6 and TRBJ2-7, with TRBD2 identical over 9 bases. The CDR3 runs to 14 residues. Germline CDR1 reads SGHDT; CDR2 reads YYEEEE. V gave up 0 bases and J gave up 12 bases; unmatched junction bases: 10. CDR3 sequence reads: CASSLGSSGTFGYF. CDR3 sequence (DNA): TGTGCCAGCAGCTTGGGGTCTAGCGGGACTTTTGGGTACTTC. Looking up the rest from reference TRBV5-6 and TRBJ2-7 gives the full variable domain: DAGVTQSPTHLIKTRGQQVTLRCSPKSGHDTVSWYQQALGQGPQFIFQYYEEEERQRGNFPDRFSGHQFPNYSSELNVNALLLGDSALYLCASSLGSSGTFGYFGPGTRLTVT.

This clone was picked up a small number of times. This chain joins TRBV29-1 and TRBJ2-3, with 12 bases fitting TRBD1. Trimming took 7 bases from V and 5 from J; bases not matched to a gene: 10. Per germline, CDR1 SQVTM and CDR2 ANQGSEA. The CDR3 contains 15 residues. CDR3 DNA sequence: TGCAGCGGGGAAACATGGGACAGGGGGCGAGATACGCAGTATTTT. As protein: CSGETWDRGRDTQYF.

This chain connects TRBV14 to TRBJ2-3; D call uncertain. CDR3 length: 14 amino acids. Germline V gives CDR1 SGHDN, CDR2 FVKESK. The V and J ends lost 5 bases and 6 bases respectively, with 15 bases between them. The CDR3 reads CASSRQVGVDTQYF. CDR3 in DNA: TGTGCCAGCAGCAGGCAGGTTGGCGTGGATACGCAGTATTTT.

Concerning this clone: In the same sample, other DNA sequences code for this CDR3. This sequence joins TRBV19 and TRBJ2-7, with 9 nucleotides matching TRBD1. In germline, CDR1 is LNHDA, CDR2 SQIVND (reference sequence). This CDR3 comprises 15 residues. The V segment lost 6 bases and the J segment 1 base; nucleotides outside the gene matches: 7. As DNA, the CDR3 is TGTGCCAGTAGCGCCGGGACAGGGAGTTCCTACGAGCAGTACTTC. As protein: CASSAGTGSSYEQYF.

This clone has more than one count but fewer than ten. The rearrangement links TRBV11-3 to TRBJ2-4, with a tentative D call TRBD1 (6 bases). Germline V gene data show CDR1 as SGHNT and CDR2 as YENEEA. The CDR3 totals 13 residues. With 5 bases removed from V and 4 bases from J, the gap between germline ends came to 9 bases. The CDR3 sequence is CASSLGQKNIQYF. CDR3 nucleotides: TGTGCCAGCAGCCTTGGACAGAAAAACATTCAGTACTTC.

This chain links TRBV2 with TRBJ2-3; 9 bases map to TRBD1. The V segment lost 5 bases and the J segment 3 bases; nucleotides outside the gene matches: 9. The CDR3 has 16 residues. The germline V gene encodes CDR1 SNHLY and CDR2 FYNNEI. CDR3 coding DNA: TGTGCCAGCAGTACCGGGACAGGGTGGTTGACAGATACGCAGTATTTT. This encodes CASSTGTGWLTDTQYF. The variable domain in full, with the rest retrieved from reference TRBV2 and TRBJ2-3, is EPEVTQTPSHQVTQMGQEVILRCVPISNHLYFYWYRQILGQKVEFLVSFYNNEISEKSEIFDDQFSVERPDGSNFTLKIRSTKLEDSAMYFCASSTGTGWLTDTQYFGPGTRLTVL.

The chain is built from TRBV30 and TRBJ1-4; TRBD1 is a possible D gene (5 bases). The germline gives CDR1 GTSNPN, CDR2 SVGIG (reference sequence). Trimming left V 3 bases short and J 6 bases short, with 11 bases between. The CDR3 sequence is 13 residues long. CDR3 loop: CAWSRVADEKLFF. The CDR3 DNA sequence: TGTGCCTGGAGCAGGGTGGCGGATGAAAAACTGTTTTTT.

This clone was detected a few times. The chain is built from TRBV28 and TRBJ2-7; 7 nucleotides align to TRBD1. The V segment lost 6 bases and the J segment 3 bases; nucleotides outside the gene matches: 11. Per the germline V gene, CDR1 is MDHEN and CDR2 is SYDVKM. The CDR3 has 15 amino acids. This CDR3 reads CASRDASTGSYEQYF. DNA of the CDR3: TGTGCCAGCAGAGACGCCTCGACAGGGAGCTACGAGCAGTACTTC.

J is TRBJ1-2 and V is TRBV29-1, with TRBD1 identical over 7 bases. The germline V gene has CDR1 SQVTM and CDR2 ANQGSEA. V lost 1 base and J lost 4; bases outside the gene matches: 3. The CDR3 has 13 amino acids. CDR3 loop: CSVEATGSYGYTF. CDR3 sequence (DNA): TGCAGCGTTGAAGCGACAGGGAGCTATGGCTACACCTTC.

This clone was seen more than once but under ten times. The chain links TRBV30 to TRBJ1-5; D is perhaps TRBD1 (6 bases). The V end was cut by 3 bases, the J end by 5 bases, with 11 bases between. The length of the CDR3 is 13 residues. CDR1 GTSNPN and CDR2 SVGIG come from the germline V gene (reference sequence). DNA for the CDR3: TGTGCCTGGAGAGGGACACCTTATCAGCCCCAGCATTTT. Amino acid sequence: CAWRGTPYQPQHF.

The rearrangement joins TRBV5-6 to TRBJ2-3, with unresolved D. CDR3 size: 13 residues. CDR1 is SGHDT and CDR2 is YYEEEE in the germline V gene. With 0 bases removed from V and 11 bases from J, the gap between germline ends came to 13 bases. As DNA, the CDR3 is TGTGCCAGCAGCTTGGTCCTGGCTCTCCTGCAGTATTTT. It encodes CASSLVLALLQYF.

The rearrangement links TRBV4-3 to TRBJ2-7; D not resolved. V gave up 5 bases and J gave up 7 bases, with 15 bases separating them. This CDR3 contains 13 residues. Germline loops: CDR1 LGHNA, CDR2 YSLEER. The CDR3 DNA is TGCGCCAGCAGCTCCTGGTTCTTCGGGGAGCAGTACTTC. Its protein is CASSSWFFGEQYF.

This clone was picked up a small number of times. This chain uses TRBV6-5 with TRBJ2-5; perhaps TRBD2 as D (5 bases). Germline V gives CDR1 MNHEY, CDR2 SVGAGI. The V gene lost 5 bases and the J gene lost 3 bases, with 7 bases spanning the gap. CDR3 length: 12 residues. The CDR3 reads CASSPGKETQYF. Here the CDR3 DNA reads TGTGCCAGCAGTCCGGGGAAAGAGACCCAGTACTTC.